These T cell receptor beta chains were read from a single sample in a study of T cell repertoires in cytomegalovirus infection. Their antigens are not known. In TCRdb, the reads were re-called with MiXCR into one record per CDR3 protein. Among approximately 1,000,000 distinct CDR3 sequences listed, approximately 32% were seen once. The sequencing here drew on cultured CD8+ T cells from PBMCs, taken from culture after CMV antigen stimulation. The source is a human donor in good health (CMV status not recorded). Some clones in this sample may be carry-over from other donors' samples. Both conserved end residues are part of each CDR3. The D gene is left open where the match is weak. Part of the rows lack a size; the others show once, few, many or a class for expanded clones.

abundance	d_gene	len	v_gene	j_gene	CDR3nt	CDR3aa
-	-	13	TRBV4-1	TRBJ2-3	TGCGCCAGCAGCCAGTTTTTAACAGATACGCAGTATTTT	CASSQFLTDTQYF
-	-	17	TRBV4-3	TRBJ1-2	TGCGCCAGCAGCCAAGATGGATGGGGGCATCCTAACTATGGCTACACCTTC	CASSQDGWGHPNYGYTF
-	-	14	TRBV2	TRBJ1-4	TGTGCCAGCAGTGAACTCGGCGGTTCGGAAAAACTGTTTTTT	CASSELGGSEKLFF
many	TRBD1	17	TRBV7-6	TRBJ1-1	TGTGCCAGCAGCTTAGGGTCAGGGGGAGCTGTGAACACTGAAGCTTTCTTT	CASSLGSGGAVNTEAFF
-	-	16	TRBV7-9	TRBJ2-3	TGTGCCAGCAGCCCCCGGAGGCTAGCGAACACAGATACGCAGTATTTT	CASSPRRLANTDTQYF
-	-	14	TRBV7-6	TRBJ1-4	TGTGCCAGCAGCTGGGGACGCGGGGGGGAAAAACTGTTTTTT	CASSWGRGGEKLFF
few	-	14	TRBV2	TRBJ2-3	TGTGCCAGCAGTGAAGTCGGCAACACAGATACGCAGTATTTT	CASSEVGNTDTQYF
-	TRBD1	15	TRBV5-6	TRBJ1-1	TGTGCCAGCAGCGTGCCAAAACAGGGGGCGGGTGAAGCTTTCTTT	CASSVPKQGAGEAFF
-	-	12	TRBV15	TRBJ2-7	TGTGCCACCCGAGGGGCCGCCTACGAGCAGTACTTC	CATRGAAYEQYF
many	-	15	TRBV7-6	TRBJ1-5	TGTGCCAGCAGCTTAACTGTCGATAGCAATCAGCCCCAGCATTTT	CASSLTVDSNQPQHF
few	-	15	TRBV12-3/TRBV12-4	TRBJ1-3	TGTGCCAGCAGTCCGGACATAGCCTCTGGAAACACCATATATTTT	CASSPDIASGNTIYF
-	-	14	TRBV27	TRBJ2-1	TGTGCCAGCAGTTCGGCACCTTACTACAATGAGCAGTTCTTC	CASSSAPYYNEQFF
-	-	15	TRBV10-2	TRBJ2-3	TGCGCCAGCAGGAGCGGGACACTTTTCGTGAGTACGCAGTATTTT	CASRSGTLFVSTQYF
few	TRBD1	11	TRBV15	TRBJ1-1	TGTGCCACCAGGACAGGGACTGAAGCTTTCTTT	CATRTGTEAFF
few	-	13	TRBV7-9	TRBJ2-1	TGTGCCAGCACCGGAAAAACCCGGGACAATACGTTCTTC	CASTGKTRDNTFF